This paragraph reports one TCR beta chain. Its cognate antigen is unknown. Notes on the study in general: Tumor Tregs overlapped most with tumor, then blood, naive CD4+ cells.

CD4+CD45RO+CD25- cells were isolated as memory CD4+ T cells. From germline, CDR1 is SGHTA and CDR2 FQGTGA. The V end was cut by 5 bases, the J end by 8 bases, with 14 bases between. The CDR3 extends over 13 amino acids. Full-length variable regions came from constant-region reverse primers plus semi-nested Nested Universal Primer A PCR. TCRdb re-analysed the 5' RACE reads in MiXCR, keeping a single row per CDR3 protein. Among tens of thousands of distinct CDR3 sequences listed, around 28% were seen once. The genes are TRBV7-3 and TRBJ2-3, with D unclear. This TCR was recovered from a female donor with breast cancer. Material for sequencing was tumor-infiltrating memory CD4+ T cells sorted from the breast tumor. Indicated subset: memory CD4+ T cells, CD4+CD45RO+CD25-. The CDR3 sequence: CASSLKAPGTQYF. CDR3 nucleotide sequence: TGTGCCAGCAGCCTAAAAGCCCCGGGTACGCAGTATTTT.